A single sample gave rise to the 7 T cell receptor beta chains below, sequenced in a study of T cell changes during pregnancy in multiple sclerosis (dated by TCRdb to between 2018 and 2020). Libraries were prepared through the immunoSEQ multiplex PCR assay. This immuneACCESS table, as held by TCRdb, lists in-frame sequences with V and J called but not all clones. Of the missing ones, under half trace to an unresolved V gene in checked studies; the others have no known cause. The sample table lists tens of thousands of clones, around 94% of them with a count of one. 0.95% to 1% of the sample goes to the ten largest clones. The sample was peripheral blood, taken in the second trimester of pregnancy. Receptors originate from a female donor in good health, enrolled as a control in a pregnancy study.

V usage is TRBV6-5 and J usage is TRBJ1-1; D not resolved. CDR1 is MNHEY and CDR2 is SVGAGI in the germline V gene. The CDR3 sequence is 11 residues long. Trimming left V 5 bases short and J 3 bases short, with 4 bases between. CDR3 coding DNA: TGTGCCAGCAGTCGGTACACTGAAGCTTTCTTT. Amino acid sequence: CASSRYTEAFF.

The chain links TRBV5-6 to TRBJ2-7, with TRBD1 matching 7 bases. With V trimmed by 0 bases and J by 6 bases, 6 bases remained unmatched. CDR3 length equals 14 residues. Germline loops: CDR1 SGHDT, CDR2 YYEEEE. Written as DNA, the CDR3 is TGTGCCAGCAGCTTGGGACAGGGTGTCCGCGAGCAGTACTTC. Encoded protein: CASSLGQGVREQYF.

This chain links TRBV2 with TRBJ1-1, with D perhaps TRBD1 (5 bases). The V gene's germline CDR1 is SNHLY and CDR2 FYNNEI. Trimming pared 2 bases from V and 3 bases from J, leaving 10 bases between. The CDR3 sequence is 14 residues long. As DNA, the CDR3 is TGTGCCAGCAGTGAACAGGGTAAGGACACTGAAGCTTTCTTT. This gives the protein CASSEQGKDTEAFF.

V gene TRBV5-1 combines with J gene TRBJ2-5, with D possibly matching TRBD1 (6 bases). This CDR3 region has 15 residues. Germline lookup yields CDR1 SGHRS and CDR2 YFSETQ. V gave up 0 bases and J gave up 1 base, with 10 bases separating them. CDR3 region: CASSLEGTSQETQYF. CDR3 coding DNA: TGCGCCAGCAGCTTGGAAGGGACATCCCAAGAGACCCAGTACTTC.

The chain uses TRBV15 and TRBJ2-3, with 8 bases aligning to TRBD1. The CDR3 has 15 residues. The V segment lost 3 bases and the J segment 3 bases; nucleotides outside the gene matches: 5. Germline V gene data show CDR1 as LNHNV and CDR2 as YYDKDF (reference sequence). This chain's CDR3 is CATSSDRGGTDTQYF. In DNA form, the CDR3 reads TGTGCCACCAGCAGTGACAGGGGCGGGACAGATACGCAGTATTTT.

V usage is TRBV28 and J usage is TRBJ2-7; TRBD1 matches 7 bases. CDR1 MDHEN and CDR2 SYDVKM come from the germline V gene. There are 12 residues in the CDR3. The ends lost 6 bases at V and 11 bases at J; junction bases unmatched: 10. The CDR3 nucleotides read TGTGCCAGCAGGGCAAGACAGGGTCTTAAGTACTTC. It yields the protein CASRARQGLKYF.

CDR3 nucleotides: TGTGCCAGCAGTTACGGTACCAGTCGATACGAGCAGTACTTC. Encoded protein: CASSYGTSRYEQYF. The V gene is TRBV6-5, the J gene TRBJ2-7; no reliable D call. Deletions cut 2 bases from V and 4 bases from J, with 12 bases between. CDR1 and CDR2 from the germline V gene are MNHEY and SVGAGI. CDR3 length: 14 residues.